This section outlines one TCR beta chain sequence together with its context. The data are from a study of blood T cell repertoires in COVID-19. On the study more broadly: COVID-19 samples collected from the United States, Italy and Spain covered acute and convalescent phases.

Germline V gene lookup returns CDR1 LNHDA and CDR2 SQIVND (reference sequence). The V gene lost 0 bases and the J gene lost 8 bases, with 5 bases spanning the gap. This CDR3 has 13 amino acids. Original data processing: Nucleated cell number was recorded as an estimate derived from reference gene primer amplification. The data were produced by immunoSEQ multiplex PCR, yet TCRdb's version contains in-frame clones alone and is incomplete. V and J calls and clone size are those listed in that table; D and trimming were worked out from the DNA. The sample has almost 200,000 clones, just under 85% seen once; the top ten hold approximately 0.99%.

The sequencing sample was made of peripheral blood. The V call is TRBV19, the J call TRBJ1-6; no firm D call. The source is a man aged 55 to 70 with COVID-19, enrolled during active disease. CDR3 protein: CASSIDPDSPLHF. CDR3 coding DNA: TGTGCCAGTAGTATAGACCCCGATTCACCCCTCCACTTT.